This TCR beta chain was retrieved from a study of T cell responses to AZD1222 COVID-19 vaccine. Assay used: immunoSEQ multiplex PCR; TCRdb lists only in-frame clones, some missing. The sample contains some 120,000 clones, 84% of which appear only once. V was cut by 4 bases and J by 3 bases, with 16 bases left in between. The CDR3 runs to 16 residues. Looked up from germline, CDR1 is MNHEY and CDR2 is SMNVEV (reference sequence). Sequenced here: peripheral blood, sampled 28 days after the second AZD1222 dose. The V gene is TRBV27, the J gene TRBJ2-1; a possible D gene is TRBD1 (6 bases). This TCR derives from an adult who received the AZD1222 COVID-19 vaccine. The CDR3: CASSSPQGILYNEQFF. DNA of the CDR3: TGTGCCAGCAGTTCGCCGCAGGGGATCCTCTACAATGAGCAGTTCTTC.